The T cell receptor beta chain described here comes from a study of Ad26.COV2.S vaccination and SARS-CoV-2 variants. Study-wide background: Each vaccinee took Ad26.COV2.S intramuscularly, once or twice 56 days apart. Study-level results: Total T cell responses, in the TCR breadth and depth analyses, may have been underestimated. Vaccinees and placebo recipients showed similar non-spike TCR breadth.

A word on this clone: Its antigen is not identified.

Stated treatment: around 19 received Ad26.COV2.S at low or high dose, single or two shots; about 5 received placebo; per-sample allocation not given. It was on day 63 after the first vaccine or placebo injection that samples were taken. Here immunoSEQ multiplex PCR was the method, and the copy in TCRdb shows in-frame clones only, minus some. The repertoire consists of about 350,000 clones, with around 89% occurring once and the leading ten covering just under 5%. V lost 5 bases, J lost 9 bases, and 5 bases stayed unmatched. Germline V CDR1 and CDR2: SGHTA, FQGNSA. This CDR3 has 12 residues. Sequenced material: peripheral blood, taken in a trial of Ad26.COV2.S vaccine versus placebo. This TCR was sampled from a person aged 18-65 years who received the Ad26.COV2.S COVID-19 vaccine or a placebo. This rearrangement joins TRBV7-2 to TRBJ1-1; TRBD1 matches 8 bases. CDR3 protein: CASSRRGQQAFF. The DNA of the CDR3 is TGTGCCAGCAGCCGCAGGGGGCAGCAAGCTTTCTTT.